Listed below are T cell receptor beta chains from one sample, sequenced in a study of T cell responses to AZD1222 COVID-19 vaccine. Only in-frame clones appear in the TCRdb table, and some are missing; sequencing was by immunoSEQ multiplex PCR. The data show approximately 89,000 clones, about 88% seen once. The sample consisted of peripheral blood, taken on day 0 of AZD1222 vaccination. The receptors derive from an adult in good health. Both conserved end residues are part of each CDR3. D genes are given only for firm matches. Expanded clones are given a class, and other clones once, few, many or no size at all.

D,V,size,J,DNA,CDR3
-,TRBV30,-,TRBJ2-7,TGTGCCTGGAGAAGAGGGGCCCCCAGCTCCTACGAGCAGTACTTC,CAWRRGAPSSYEQYF
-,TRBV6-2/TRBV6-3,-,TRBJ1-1,TGTGCCAGCAGTTCACGGAGAACTGAAGCTTTCTTT,CASSSRRTEAFF
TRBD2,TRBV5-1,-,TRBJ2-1,TGCGCCAGCAGCACCGTCGGGGGGGGGCCCCACAATGAGCAGTTCTTC,CASSTVGGGPHNEQFF
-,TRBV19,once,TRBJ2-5,TGTGCCAGTAGTACCGCGGGGAGAGAGACCCAGTACTTC,CASSTAGRETQYF
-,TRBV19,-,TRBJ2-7,TGTGCCAGTAGTGGGGTGGGGCCGGGAAGATCCTACGAGCAGTACTTC,CASSGVGPGRSYEQYF
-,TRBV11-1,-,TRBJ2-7,TGTGCCAGCAGATTAGCCGGGACTCCAGTCGGCGAGCAGTACTTC,CASRLAGTPVGEQYF
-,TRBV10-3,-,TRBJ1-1,TGTGCCATCAGTGACCACCAGAAGCCTGAAGCTTTCTTT,CAISDHQKPEAFF
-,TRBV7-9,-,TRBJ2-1,TGTGCCAGCAGCTTACGGTGGTCTAAGACGGGTAGCGAGCAGTTCTTC,CASSLRWSKTGSEQFF
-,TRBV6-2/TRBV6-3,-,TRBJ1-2,TGTGCCAGCAGTCAACCCCGAGGGAGGTGGCGGGGCTACACCTTC,CASSQPRGRWRGYTF
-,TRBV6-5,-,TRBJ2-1,TGTGCCAGCAGTTACCGGGGTCACGCGTACAATGAGCAGTTCTTC,CASSYRGHAYNEQFF
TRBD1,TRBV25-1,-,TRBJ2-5,TGTGCCAGCACGTTTTCACAGGGGCTTGAGACCCAGTACTTC,CASTFSQGLETQYF
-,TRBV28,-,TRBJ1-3,TGTGCCAGCAGTTTACAGGGTTTGACTGGAAACACCATATATTTT,CASSLQGLTGNTIYF
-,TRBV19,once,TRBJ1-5,TGTGCCAGTAGTATTTTGGTGTTGGCAGGGGATCAGCCCCAGCATTTT,CASSILVLAGDQPQHF
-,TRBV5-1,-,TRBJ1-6,TGCGCCAGCAGCTGGGACCGGGGGTATAATTCACCCCTCCACTTT,CASSWDRGYNSPLHF
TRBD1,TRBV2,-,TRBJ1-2,TGTGCCAGCAGCCGGGACAGTAACTATGGCTACACCTTC,CASSRDSNYGYTF
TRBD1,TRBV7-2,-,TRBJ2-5,TGTGCCAGCAGCTCGACAGGGCTGGAGACCCAGTACTTC,CASSSTGLETQYF
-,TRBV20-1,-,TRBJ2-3,TGCAGTGCTAGTGACGGGGCGGCGCAGTATTTT,CSASDGAAQYF
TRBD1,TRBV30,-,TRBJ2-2,TGTGCCAGATCGGGACAGGGATTAGGGGGTTTGACCGGGGAGCTGTTTTTT,CARSGQGLGGLTGELFF
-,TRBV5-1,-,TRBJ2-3,TGCGCCAGCAGCTTGGATACGTCTAGCACAGATACGCAGTATTTT,CASSLDTSSTDTQYF
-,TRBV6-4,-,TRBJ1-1,TGTGCCAGCACCTCCAGGGGTTCGGGGGTCAACACTGAAGCTTTCTTT,CASTSRGSGVNTEAFF
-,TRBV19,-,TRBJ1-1,TGTGCCAGTAGTCGTATACTGAACACTGAAGCTTTCTTT,CASSRILNTEAFF
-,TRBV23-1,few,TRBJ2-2,TGCGCCAGCAGTCGCCGGAGAAAAGGCCAGGGCGCCGTTAGAGCGAACACCGGGGAGCTGTTTTTT,CASSRRRKGQGAVRANTGELFF
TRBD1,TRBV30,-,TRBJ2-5,TGTGCCTGGAGCGGGACAGGGGGAGAGACCCAGTACTTC,CAWSGTGGETQYF